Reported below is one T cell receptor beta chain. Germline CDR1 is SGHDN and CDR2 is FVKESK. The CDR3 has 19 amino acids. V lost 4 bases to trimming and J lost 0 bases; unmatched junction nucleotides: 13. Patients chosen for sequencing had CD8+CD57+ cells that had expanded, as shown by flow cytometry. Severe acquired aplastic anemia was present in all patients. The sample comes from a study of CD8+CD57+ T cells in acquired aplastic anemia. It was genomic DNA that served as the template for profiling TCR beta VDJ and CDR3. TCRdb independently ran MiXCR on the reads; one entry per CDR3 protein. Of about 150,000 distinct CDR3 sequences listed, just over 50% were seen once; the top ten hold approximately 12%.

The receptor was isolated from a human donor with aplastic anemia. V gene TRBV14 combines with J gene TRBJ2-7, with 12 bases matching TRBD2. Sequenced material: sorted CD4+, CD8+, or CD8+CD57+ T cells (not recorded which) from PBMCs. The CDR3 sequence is CASSRTSGIAPPCSYEQYF. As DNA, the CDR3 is TGTGCCAGCAGCCGGACTAGCGGGATTGCACCTCCGTGCTCCTACGAGCAGTACTTC.